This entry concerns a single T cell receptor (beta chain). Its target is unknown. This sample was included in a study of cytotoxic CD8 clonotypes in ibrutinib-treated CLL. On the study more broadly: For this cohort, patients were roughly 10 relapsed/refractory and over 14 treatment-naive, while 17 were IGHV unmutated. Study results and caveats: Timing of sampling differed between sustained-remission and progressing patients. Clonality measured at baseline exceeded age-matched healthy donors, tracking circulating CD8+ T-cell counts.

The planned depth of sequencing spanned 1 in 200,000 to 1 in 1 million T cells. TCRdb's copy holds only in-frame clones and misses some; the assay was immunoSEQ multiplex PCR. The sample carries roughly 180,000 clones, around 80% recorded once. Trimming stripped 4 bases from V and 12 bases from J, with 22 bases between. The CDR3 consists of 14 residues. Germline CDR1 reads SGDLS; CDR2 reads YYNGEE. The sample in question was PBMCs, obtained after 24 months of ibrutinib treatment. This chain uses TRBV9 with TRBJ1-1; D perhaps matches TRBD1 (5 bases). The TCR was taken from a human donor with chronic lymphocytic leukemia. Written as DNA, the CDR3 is TGTGCCAGCAGCTCCGGGACCCTCCAGGGTAATACTTTCTTT. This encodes CASSSGTLQGNTFF.